This entry lists 12 T cell receptor beta chains sequenced from one sample in a study of OX40 agonist ivuxolimab in advanced cancers. Method: immunoSEQ multiplex PCR; TCRdb's copy keeps in-frame clones and lacks some. The sample includes about 35,000 clones, over 90% seen only once; the top ten take less than 5%. The material sequenced was CD4+ or CD8+ T cells sorted from blood, taken in a trial of the OX40 agonist ivuxolimab. These receptors all come from an adult with an advanced solid tumor such as melanoma, head and neck, liver or kidney cancer.

V usage is TRBV6-1 and J usage is TRBJ1-1; 8 nucleotides match TRBD1. The ends lost 6 bases at V and 4 bases at J; junction bases unmatched: 4. Germline loops: CDR1 MNHNS, CDR2 SASEGT. The length of the CDR3 is 13 residues. CDR3: CASSLDRGTEAFF. CDR3 in DNA: TGTGCCAGCAGCCTCGACAGGGGCACTGAAGCTTTCTTT.

In this sample, this clone turned up once. CDR3 amino acids: CASSRTMTGYGNIQYF. For the CDR3, the DNA is TGTGCCAGCAGCCGGACCATGACAGGGTACGGAAACATTCAGTACTTC. This chain links TRBV5-5 with TRBJ2-4; TRBD1 matches 7 bases. The V gene end was trimmed by 4 bases and the J gene end by 6 bases; junction bases not matched to a gene: 13. The germline V gene has CDR1 SGHKS and CDR2 YYEKEE (reference sequence). The CDR3 is 16 amino acids.

The V and J genes are TRBV19 and TRBJ2-7; TRBD1 matches at 9 bases. Germline CDR1 LNHDA, CDR2 SQIVND (reference sequence). The V segment lost 7 bases and the J segment 3 bases; nucleotides outside the gene matches: 4. The CDR3 runs to 13 residues. The chain's CDR3 is CASNPGQGYEQYF. The CDR3 DNA reads as TGTGCCAGTAACCCGGGACAGGGCTACGAGCAGTACTTC.

This chain uses TRBV30 with TRBJ2-1; no reliable D call. CDR3 length: 12 residues. Trimming left V 0 bases short and J 11 bases short, with 11 bases between. Germline lookup yields CDR1 GTSNPN and CDR2 SVGIG (reference sequence). The CDR3 spells CAWSVRPDQQFF. DNA of the CDR3: TGTGCCTGGAGTGTACGCCCGGACCAGCAGTTCTTC.

The chain combines TRBV15 with TRBJ1-4, with TRBD1 identical over 7 bases. CDR1 and CDR2 from the germline V gene are LNHNV and YYDKDF (reference sequence). Trimming removed 1 base from V and 0 bases from J; junction bases left unmatched: 8. The CDR3 sequence is 18 residues long. The CDR3 is CATSRAAWQGATNEKLFF. CDR3 DNA sequence: TGTGCCACCAGCAGAGCGGCCTGGCAGGGGGCAACTAATGAAAAACTGTTTTTT.

The DNA for the CDR3 is TGTGCCAGCAGCGCCGGGACAGGTGGCTACGAGCAGTACTTC. Translating gives CASSAGTGGYEQYF. The chain has TRBV28 and TRBJ2-7; 8 nucleotides align to TRBD1. After removal of 6 bases from V and 3 bases from J, the junction contained 7 bases not matched to a gene. Germline loops: CDR1 MDHEN, CDR2 SYDVKM. The CDR3 extends over 14 amino acids.

The rearrangement joins TRBV2 to TRBJ1-5; D may be TRBD1 (6 bases). This CDR3 region has 14 residues. Germline CDR1 reads SNHLY; CDR2 reads FYNNEI. V was cut by 4 bases and J by 5 bases, with 12 bases left in between. CDR3 in amino acids: CASSGPGGDQPQHF. CDR3 in DNA: TGTGCCAGCAGTGGGCCGGGGGGCGATCAGCCCCAGCATTTT.

The chain carries TRBV19 and TRBJ1-4; no definite D call. Germline-derived CDR1 and CDR2 are LNHDA and SQIVND (reference sequence). This CDR3 comprises 14 residues. Trimming removed 3 bases at V and 4 bases at J, with 9 bases between. This chain's CDR3 is CASSIRTGNEKLFF. As DNA, the CDR3 is TGTGCCAGTAGTATCAGGACGGGTAATGAAAAACTGTTTTTT.

V is TRBV2 and J is TRBJ1-2; D remains ambiguous. Germline V CDR1 and CDR2: SNHLY, FYNNEI. This CDR3 is 14 amino acids long. Trimming shortened V by 2 bases and J by 4 bases, and 11 bases separated the two germline ends. DNA of the CDR3: TGTGCCAGCAGTGAATTTTTGGAGCGCTATGGCTACACCTTC. The encoded protein is CASSEFLERYGYTF.

This clone appeared a single time. The CDR3 here is CASSFTGQGELFF. The CDR3 DNA reads TGTGCCAGCAGCTTTACGGGGCAGGGGGAGCTGTTTTTT. This sequence joins TRBV11-1 and TRBJ2-2; D tentatively fits TRBD1 or TRBD2 (5 bases each). The germline gives CDR1 SGHAT, CDR2 FQDESV (reference sequence). Trimming removed 3 bases from V and 8 bases from J, with 10 bases in between. This CDR3 spans 13 amino acids.

The chain uses TRBV27 and TRBJ1-5, with D hard to call. Trimming stripped 3 bases from V and 1 base from J, with 4 bases between. From germline, CDR1 is MNHEY and CDR2 SMNVEV (reference sequence). This CDR3 region has 13 residues. The DNA for the CDR3 is TGTGCCAGCAGTTTGTCCAGCAATCAGCCCCAGCATTTT. This encodes CASSLSSNQPQHF.

CDR3 coding DNA: TGTGCCAGCAGAGACCAAGAGACCCAGTACTTC. Translated: CASRDQETQYF. The rearrangement uses TRBV2 and TRBJ2-5, with D hard to call. Trimming took 6 bases from V and 0 from J, leaving 2 bases between them. Germline V gene lookup returns CDR1 SNHLY and CDR2 FYNNEI. CDR3 length: 11 amino acids.